This TCR beta chain was documented in a study of cytomegalovirus exposure and HLA in healthy donors. Primers: 60 Vbeta forward and 13 Jbeta reverse. Clones were sequenced by immunoSEQ multiplex PCR, and TCRdb holds only the in-frame ones, with some missing. The data show fewer than 250,000 clones, 65% to 75% seen once. Findings of the study overall: The study labeled more than 150 TCR beta chains cytomegalovirus-associated. The CMV antigen specificity of three CMV-associated chains was confirmed through in vitro analysis.

This clone came up a few times. Its antigen is still unknown. This CDR3 region has 13 residues. V lost 3 bases and J lost 16; bases outside the gene matches: 10. CDR1 and CDR2 (germline): MNHEY, SMNVEV (reference sequence). The chain employs TRBV27 and TRBJ2-1, with TRBD1 identical over 9 bases. This clonotype was sampled from a woman in her twenties or thirties in good health and CMV-seronegative. Sequences were obtained from PBMCs. The CDR3 loop is CASSFSPGTGNFF. CDR3 bases: TGTGCCAGCAGTTTCTCTCCCGGGACAGGGAACTTCTTC.